This paragraph covers one TCR beta chain sequence. Its antigen is not identified. Sample-barcoded 5' priming and a J-beta primer mix drove a second PCR of about 6 to 12 cycles. In TCRdb, the 5' RACE reads were re-called with MiXCR into one record per CDR3 protein. The table lists approximately 960,000 distinct CDR3 sequences, almost 30% of them singletons, with 9.5% to 13% in the top ten. Peripheral blood, 9.5 to 10 milliliters per donor, was collected. CDR1 is LGHDT and CDR2 is YNNKEL in the germline V gene (reference sequence). The CDR3 is made up of 15 amino acids. V was clipped by 0 bases and J by 0 bases, with 6 bases between them. The sample belongs to a study of blood T cells in healthy people across ages. Study results and limitations: The long-lived group displayed more naive CD4+ cells, plus higher diversity, than the aged donors did.

The same sample was also used in a study of T cells of mothers and their children.

The sample consisted of blood. This rearrangement joins TRBV3-1 to TRBJ2-1; D is unresolved. This receptor was taken from a woman between 40 and 50 years old in good health. CDR3 nucleotide sequence: TGTGCCAGCAGCCAAGAGTTCAGCTCCTACAATGAGCAGTTCTTC. Protein: CASSQEFSSYNEQFF.